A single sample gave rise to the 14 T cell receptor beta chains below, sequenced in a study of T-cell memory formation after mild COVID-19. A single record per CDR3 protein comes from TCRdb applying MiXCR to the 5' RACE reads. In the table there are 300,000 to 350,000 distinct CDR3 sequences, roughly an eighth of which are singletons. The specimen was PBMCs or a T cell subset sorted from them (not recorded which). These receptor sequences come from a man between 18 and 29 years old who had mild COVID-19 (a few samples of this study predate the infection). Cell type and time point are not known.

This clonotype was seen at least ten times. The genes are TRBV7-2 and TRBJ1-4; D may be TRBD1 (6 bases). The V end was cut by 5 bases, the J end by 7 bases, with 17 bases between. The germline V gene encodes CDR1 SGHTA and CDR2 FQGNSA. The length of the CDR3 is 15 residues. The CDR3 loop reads CASSPTGGGGEKLFF. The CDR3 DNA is TGTGCCAGCAGCCCGACCGGGGGCGGAGGTGAAAAACTGTTTTTT.

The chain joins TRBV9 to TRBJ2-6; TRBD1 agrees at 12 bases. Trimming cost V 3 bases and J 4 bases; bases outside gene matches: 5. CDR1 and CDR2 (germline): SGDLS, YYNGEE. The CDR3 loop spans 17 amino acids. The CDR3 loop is CASSAGTGGVGANVLTF. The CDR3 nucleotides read TGTGCCAGCAGCGCCGGGACAGGGGGCGTCGGGGCCAACGTCCTGACTTTC.

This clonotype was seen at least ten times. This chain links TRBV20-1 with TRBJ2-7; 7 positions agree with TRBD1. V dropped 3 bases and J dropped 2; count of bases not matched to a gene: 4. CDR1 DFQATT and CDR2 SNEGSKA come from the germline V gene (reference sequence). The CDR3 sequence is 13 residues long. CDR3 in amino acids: CSARDRFTYEQYF. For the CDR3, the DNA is TGCAGTGCTAGGGACAGGTTTACCTACGAGCAGTACTTC.

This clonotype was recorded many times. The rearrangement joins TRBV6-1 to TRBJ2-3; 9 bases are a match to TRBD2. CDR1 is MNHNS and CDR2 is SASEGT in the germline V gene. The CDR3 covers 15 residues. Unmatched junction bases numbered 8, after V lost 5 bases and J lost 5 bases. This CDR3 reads CASSLLAGRGDTQYF. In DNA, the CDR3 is TGTGCCAGCAGTCTTCTAGCGGGGCGAGGAGATACGCAGTATTTT.

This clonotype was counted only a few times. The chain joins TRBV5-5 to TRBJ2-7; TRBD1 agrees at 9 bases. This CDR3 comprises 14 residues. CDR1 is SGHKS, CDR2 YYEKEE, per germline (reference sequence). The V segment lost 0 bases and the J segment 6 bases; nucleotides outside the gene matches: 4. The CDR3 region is CASSLEGQGREQYV. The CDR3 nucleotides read TGTGCCAGCAGCTTGGAGGGACAGGGCCGCGAGCAGTACGTC.

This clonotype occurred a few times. The CDR3 here is CASSLTMRTGFNEQFF. The CDR3 bases are TGTGCCAGCAGCCTCACCATGAGGACAGGGTTTAATGAGCAGTTCTTC. This sequence joins TRBV7-2 and TRBJ2-1; 8 positions match TRBD1. Looked up from germline, CDR1 is SGHTA and CDR2 is FQGNSA. The V segment lost 5 bases and the J segment 7 bases; nucleotides outside the gene matches: 13. The CDR3 contains 16 residues.

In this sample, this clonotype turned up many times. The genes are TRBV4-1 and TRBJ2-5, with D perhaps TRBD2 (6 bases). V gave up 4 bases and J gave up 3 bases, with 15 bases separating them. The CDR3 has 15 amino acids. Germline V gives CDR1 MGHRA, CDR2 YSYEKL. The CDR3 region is CASSREGTGKETQYF. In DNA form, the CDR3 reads TGCGCCAGCAGCCGAGAGGGGACTGGAAAAGAGACCCAGTACTTC.

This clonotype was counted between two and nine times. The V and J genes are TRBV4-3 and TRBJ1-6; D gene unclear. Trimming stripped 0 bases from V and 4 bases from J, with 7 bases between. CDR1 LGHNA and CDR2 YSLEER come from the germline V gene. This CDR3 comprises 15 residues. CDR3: CASSQEWQYNSPLHF. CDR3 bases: TGCGCCAGCAGCCAAGAGTGGCAGTATAATTCACCCCTCCACTTT.

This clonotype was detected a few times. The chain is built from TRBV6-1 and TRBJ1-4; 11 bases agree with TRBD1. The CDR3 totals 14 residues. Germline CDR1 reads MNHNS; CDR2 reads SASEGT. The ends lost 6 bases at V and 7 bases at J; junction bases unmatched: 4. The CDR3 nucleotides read TGTGCCAGCAGGCCTGGGACAGGGGGTGAAAAACTGTTTTTT. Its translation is CASRPGTGGEKLFF.

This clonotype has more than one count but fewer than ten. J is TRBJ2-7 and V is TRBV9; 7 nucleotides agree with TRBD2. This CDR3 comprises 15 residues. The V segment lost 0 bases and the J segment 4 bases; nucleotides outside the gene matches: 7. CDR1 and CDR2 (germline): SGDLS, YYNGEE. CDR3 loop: CASSVAGGGGYEQYF. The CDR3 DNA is TGTGCCAGCAGCGTAGCTGGCGGGGGAGGATACGAGCAGTACTTC. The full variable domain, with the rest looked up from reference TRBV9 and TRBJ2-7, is DSGVTQTPKHLITATGQRVTLRCSPRSGDLSVYWYQQSLDQGLQFLIQYYNGEERAKGNILERFSAQQFPDLHSELNLSSLELGDSALYFCASSVAGGGGYEQYFGPGTRLTVT.

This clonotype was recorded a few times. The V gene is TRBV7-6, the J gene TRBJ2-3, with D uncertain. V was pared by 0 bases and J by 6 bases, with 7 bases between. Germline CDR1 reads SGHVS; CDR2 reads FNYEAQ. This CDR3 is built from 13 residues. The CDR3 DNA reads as TGTGCCAGCAGCTTAGCGCGATGGGATACGCAGTATTTT. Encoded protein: CASSLARWDTQYF. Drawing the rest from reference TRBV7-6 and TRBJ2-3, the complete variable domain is GAGVSQSPRYKVTKRGQDVALRCDPISGHVSLYWYRQALGQGPEFLTYFNYEAQQDKSGLPNDRFSAERPEGSISTLTIQRTEQRDSAMYRCASSLARWDTQYFGPGTRLTVL.

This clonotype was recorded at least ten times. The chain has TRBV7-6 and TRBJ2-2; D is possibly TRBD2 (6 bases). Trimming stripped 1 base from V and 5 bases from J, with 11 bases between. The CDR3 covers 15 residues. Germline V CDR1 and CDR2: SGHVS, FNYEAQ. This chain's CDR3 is CASSLGTTDTGELFF. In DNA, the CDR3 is TGTGCCAGCAGCTTAGGGACTACGGATACCGGGGAGCTGTTTTTT. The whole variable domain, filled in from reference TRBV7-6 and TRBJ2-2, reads GAGVSQSPRYKVTKRGQDVALRCDPISGHVSLYWYRQALGQGPEFLTYFNYEAQQDKSGLPNDRFSAERPEGSISTLTIQRTEQRDSAMYRCASSLGTTDTGELFFGEGSRLTVL.

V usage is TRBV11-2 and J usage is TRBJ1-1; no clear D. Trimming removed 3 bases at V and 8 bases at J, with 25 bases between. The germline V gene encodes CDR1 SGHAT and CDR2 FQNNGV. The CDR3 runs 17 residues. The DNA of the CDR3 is TGTGCCAGCAGCTTGGGGTATATTCGAGAACCTGGCATCGAAGCTTTCTTT. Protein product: CASSLGYIREPGIEAFF.

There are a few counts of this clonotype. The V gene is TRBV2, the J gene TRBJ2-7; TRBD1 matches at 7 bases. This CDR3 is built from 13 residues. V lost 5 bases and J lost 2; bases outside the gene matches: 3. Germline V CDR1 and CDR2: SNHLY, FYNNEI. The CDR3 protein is CASSSTGTYEQYF. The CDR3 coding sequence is TGTGCCAGCAGTTCGACAGGGACCTACGAGCAGTACTTC.